The 8 T cell receptor beta chains presented below share a single source sample, sequenced in a study of technical replicates of blood from a handful of donors. TCRdb keeps only in-frame clones here, not all; method: immunoSEQ multiplex PCR. The sample records 60,000 to 80,000 clones, 92% being singletons. Sequencing was done on a sample of T cells isolated from PBMCs. The receptors were gathered from a human donor in good health.

The CDR3 DNA reads TGTGCCAGCAGCAGGGACAGTGGAAACACCATATATTTT. As protein: CASSRDSGNTIYF. V gene TRBV7-2 combines with J gene TRBJ1-3; 7 bases align to TRBD1. The germline gives CDR1 SGHTA, CDR2 FQGNSA. This CDR3 is 13 amino acids long. V gave up 5 bases and J gave up 3 bases; unmatched junction bases: 1.

This chain joins TRBV2 and TRBJ1-2; no clear D gene. The CDR3 contains 14 residues. Per the germline V gene, CDR1 is SNHLY and CDR2 is FYNNEI. V lost 4 bases, J lost 4 bases, and 13 bases lay in between. Written as DNA, the CDR3 is TGTGCCAGCAGTGGGGCAGGTGCCTTCTATGGCTACACCTTC. Protein product: CASSGAGAFYGYTF.

This clone was seen more than once but under ten times. This chain links TRBV2 with TRBJ1-1; D remains ambiguous. The V gene lost 5 bases and the J gene lost 4 bases, with 8 bases spanning the gap. Germline CDR1 reads SNHLY; CDR2 reads FYNNEI. The CDR3 runs 12 residues. The DNA of the CDR3 is TGTGCCAGCAGTCTTTTTAGCACTGAAGCTTTCTTT. Translated, it gives CASSLFSTEAFF.

The chain recombines TRBV2 with TRBJ2-5; 10 nucleotides align to TRBD2. Germline V lookup: CDR1 SNHLY, CDR2 FYNNEI. The CDR3 contains 13 residues. V lost 10 bases and J lost 4; bases outside the gene matches: 6. The CDR3 reads CATQSSGRETQYF. For the CDR3, the DNA is TGTGCCACCCAGTCTAGCGGGAGAGAGACCCAGTACTTC. The full variable domain, in which reference TRBV2 and TRBJ2-5 provide the parts outside the CDR3, is EPEVTQTPSHQVTQMGQEVILRCVPISNHLYFYWYRQILGQKVEFLVSFYNNEISEKSEIFDDQFSVERPDGSNFTLKIRSTKLEDSAMYFCATQSSGRETQYFGPGTRLLVL.

CDR3 loop: CASSEKGDPHEQYF. The CDR3 nucleotides are TGTGCCAGCAGTGAAAAGGGGGACCCACACGAGCAGTACTTC. This rearrangement joins TRBV2 to TRBJ2-7, with a tentative D call TRBD1 (6 bases). The CDR3 contains 14 residues. The ends were cut back, 2 bases at V and 5 bases at J, with 13 bases in the middle. From germline, CDR1 is SNHLY and CDR2 FYNNEI.

This chain uses TRBV6-5 with TRBJ2-7; D perhaps matches TRBD1 (6 bases). This CDR3 is 14 amino acids long. V shed 1 base and J shed 2 bases, with 9 bases lying between them. Germline CDR1 is MNHEY and CDR2 is SVGAGI. The CDR3 coding sequence is TGTGCCAGCAGTTACTGGACAGCACCCTACGAGCAGTACTTC. This gives the protein CASSYWTAPYEQYF.

This clone was recorded a few times. The V gene is TRBV14, the J gene TRBJ1-5, with D perhaps matching TRBD1 (6 bases). CDR3 size: 14 residues. Between the trimmed V and J ends, which lost 1 base and 9 bases, there was a span of 13 bases. Per the germline V gene, CDR1 is SGHDN and CDR2 is FVKESK. DNA of the CDR3: TGTGCCAGCAGCCAAGGAGGACAGAATTGGCCCCAGCATTTT. It is translated as CASSQGGQNWPQHF.

V gene TRBV12-5 combines with J gene TRBJ1-1; 10 nucleotides agree with TRBD1. The CDR3 spans 15 residues. V shed 1 base, J shed 4 bases, and the junction held 3 bases outside the gene matches. The germline CDR1 and CDR2 sequences are LGHNT and FRNRAP. CDR3 region: CASGLGQGAGTEAFF. CDR3 DNA sequence: TGTGCTAGTGGTTTGGGACAGGGGGCGGGCACTGAAGCTTTCTTT.